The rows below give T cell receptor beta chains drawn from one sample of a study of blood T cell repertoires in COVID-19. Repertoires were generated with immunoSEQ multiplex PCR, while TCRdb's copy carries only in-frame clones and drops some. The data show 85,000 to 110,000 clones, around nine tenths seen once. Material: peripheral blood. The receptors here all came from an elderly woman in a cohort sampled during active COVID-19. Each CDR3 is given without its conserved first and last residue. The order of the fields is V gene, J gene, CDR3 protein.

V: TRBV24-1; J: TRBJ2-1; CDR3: ATAPGTSGRGGQF
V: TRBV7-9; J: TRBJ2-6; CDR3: ASSLQLSGANVLT
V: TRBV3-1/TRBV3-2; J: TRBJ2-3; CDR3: ASSPGLARDTQY
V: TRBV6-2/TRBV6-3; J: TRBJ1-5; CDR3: ASSYSRLTGVNSNQPQH
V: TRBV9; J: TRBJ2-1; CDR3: ASSVWGTGAPNEQF
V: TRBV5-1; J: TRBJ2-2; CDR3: ASSLQVTGELF
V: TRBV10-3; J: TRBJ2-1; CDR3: AISENGGLAYNEQF
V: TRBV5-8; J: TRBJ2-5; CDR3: ASSFRQGQETQY
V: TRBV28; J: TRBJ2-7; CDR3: ASSKIAGGREQY
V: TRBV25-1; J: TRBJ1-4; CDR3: ASTHGQGPEKLF
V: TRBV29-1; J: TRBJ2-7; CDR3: SVLTTSLQGAGDYEQY
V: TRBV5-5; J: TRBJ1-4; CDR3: ASGEAATNEKLF
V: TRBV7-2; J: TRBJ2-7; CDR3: ASSLVVLSSHEQY
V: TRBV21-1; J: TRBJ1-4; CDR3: ASGWAQGKGVKEKLF
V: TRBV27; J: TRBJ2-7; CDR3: AAFSSSYEQY
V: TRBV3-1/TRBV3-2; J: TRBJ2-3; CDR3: ASSSVAGTDTQY
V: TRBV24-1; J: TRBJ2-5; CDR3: ATSDSRGTGETQY